This T cell receptor (delta chain) was retrieved from a study of gamma-delta T cells after stem cell transplantation. TCRdb made new clone calls on the RT-PCR reads using CATT. Counted here are about a thousand delta-chain clones, roughly 13% occurring once; the ten biggest clones make up about 60%. In germline, CDR1 is GEAIGNYY, CDR2 EKD. The CDR3 sequence is 17 residues long. Trimming cost V 2 bases and J 0 bases, with 18 bases left between them. The sequencing input was gamma-delta T cells. This receptor was obtained from a human donor. It is not recorded whose cells these are; they may come from a transplant donor. The chain combines TRDV2 with TRDJ1; possibly TRDD3 for D (5 bases). CDR3 region: CACDMLRTGDYTDKLIF. CDR3 sequence (DNA): TGTGCCTGTGACATGCTGCGAACTGGAGATTACACCGATAAACTCATCTTT.